The clone carrying this T cell receptor (beta chain) showed up just a few times. This sample was taken from a study of blood T cell repertoires in COVID-19. Whole-study context: Whether acute or convalescent, the COVID-19 samples came from the United States, Italy and Spain. PBMCs, B-cell-depleted T cells, or T cells were the source of the cDNA or gDNA that made up the material.

Assay used: immunoSEQ multiplex PCR; TCRdb lists only in-frame clones, some missing. Of fewer than 130,000 clones in the sample, 70% to 80% were seen once. The CDR3 loop spans 16 amino acids. Germline V gene sequence: CDR1 MDHEN, CDR2 SYDVKM. With 6 bases removed from V and 0 bases from J, the gap between germline ends came to 16 bases. Sequenced: peripheral blood. V is TRBV28 and J is TRBJ2-3, with D tentatively TRBD2 (7 bases). This clonotype was obtained from a woman in her sixties or seventies with acute or convalescent COVID-19. The CDR3 region is CASSSTGGRSTDTQYF. The DNA for the CDR3 is TGTGCCAGCAGCTCCACCGGGGGGCGAAGCACAGATACGCAGTATTTT.